The 30 T cell receptor beta chains below were found in one sample sequenced in a study of cytomegalovirus exposure and HLA in healthy donors. PCR used 60 Vbeta primers and 13 Jbeta primers. Produced via immunoSEQ multiplex PCR; TCRdb's table is partial and in-frame only. This sample has approximately 180,000 clones, with around 81% found just once. Sequencing was done on a sample of PBMCs. These receptor sequences come from a man aged 18-30 years in good health and CMV-seronegative.

The J gene is TRBJ2-5, the V gene TRBV7-2; 7 nucleotides align to TRBD1. Germline CDR1 SGHTA, CDR2 FQGNSA. The CDR3 has 15 amino acids. V lost 0 bases to trimming and J lost 1 base; unmatched junction nucleotides: 2. The CDR3 is CASSLAGTAQETQYF. The CDR3 region has the DNA TGTGCCAGCAGCTTAGCCGGGACAGCCCAAGAGACCCAGTACTTC. The full variable domain, its missing parts supplied by reference TRBV7-2 and TRBJ2-5, is GAGVSQSPSNKVTEKGKDVELRCDPISGHTALYWYRQSLGQGLEFLIYFQGNSAPDKSGLPSDRFSAERTGGSVSTLTIQRTQQEDSAVYLCASSLAGTAQETQYFGPGTRLLVL.

The rearrangement joins TRBV13 to TRBJ2-1; TRBD2 matches 10 bases. Trimming took 8 bases from V and 8 from J; bases not matched to a gene: 6. In germline, CDR1 is PRHDT, CDR2 FYEKMQ (reference sequence). The CDR3 is 13 residues long. The CDR3 loop is CASEGLAGDEQFF. CDR3 sequence (DNA): TGTGCCAGCGAGGGGCTAGCGGGGGATGAGCAGTTCTTC.

Points on this clone: At one end the junction does not follow the germline gene, possibly because of a read error. The chain recombines TRBV7-7 with TRBJ2-5, with 7 positions matching TRBD2. Germline CDR1 reads SSHAT; CDR2 reads FNYEAQ (reference sequence). CDR3 length equals 16 residues. CDR3 amino acids: CASSYRPSGVMETQYF. The CDR3 nucleotides are TGTGCTAGCAGCTATCGTCCCAGCGGGGTAATGGAGACCCAGTACTTC.

This chain uses TRBV10-3 with TRBJ2-5; 8 bases are a match to TRBD2. The CDR3 runs to 14 residues. The germline CDR1 and CDR2 sequences are ENHRY and SYGVKD. Germline trimming cut 4 bases from V and 5 bases from J; bases unmatched to any gene: 6. The CDR3 region has the DNA TGTGCCATCAGTGGGTCTTCGGGGGGGGAGACCCAGTACTTC. It specifies CAISGSSGGETQYF.

CDR3 nucleotide sequence: TGTGCCAGCAGTTCGAGCGGGAGTGATAAGGATGAGCAGTTCTTC. Protein product: CASSSSGSDKDEQFF. The rearrangement links TRBV28 to TRBJ2-1, with 8 bases matching TRBD2. CDR1 and CDR2 (germline): MDHEN, SYDVKM. V lost 4 bases and J lost 8; bases outside the gene matches: 10. The CDR3 is 15 residues long. Combining the CDR3 with reference TRBV28 and TRBJ2-1 gives the whole variable domain DVKVTQSSRYLVKRTGEKVFLECVQDMDHENMFWYRQDPGLGLRLIYFSYDVKMKEKGDIPEGYSVSREKKERFSLILESASTNQTSMYLCASSSSGSDKDEQFFGPGTRLTVL.

DNA of the CDR3: TGTGCCAGCAGCTCCCCGGACAGGCGAGCTTTCTTT. Amino acids: CASSSPDRRAFF. The chain recombines TRBV11-2 with TRBJ1-1, with 7 bases fitting TRBD1. Trimming removed 4 bases from V and 10 bases from J; junction bases left unmatched: 6. This CDR3 contains 12 residues. The germline V gene has CDR1 SGHAT and CDR2 FQNNGV.

V gene TRBV9 combines with J gene TRBJ1-5; tentatively, D is TRBD1 (5 bases). Germline CDR1 reads SGDLS; CDR2 reads YYNGEE. This CDR3 region has 15 residues. V shed 0 bases and J shed 4 bases, with 11 bases lying between them. In DNA form, the CDR3 reads TGTGCCAGCAGCGTAGGGGGGGGTGGGAATCAGCCCCAGCATTTT. Its protein is CASSVGGGGNQPQHF.

This chain joins TRBV30 and TRBJ2-3; 13 bases align to TRBD2. The CDR3 has 16 residues. In germline, CDR1 is GTSNPN, CDR2 SVGIG (reference sequence). V shed 3 bases, J shed 3 bases, and the junction held 6 bases outside the gene matches. In nucleotides, the CDR3 is TGTGCCTGGAGCTTACTAGCGGGAGGGTTGACAGATACGCAGTATTTT. It yields the protein CAWSLLAGGLTDTQYF.

In its sample, this clone was seen many times. CDR3 protein: CASSIFSGQPVRFF. The CDR3 nucleotides read TGTGCCAGTAGTATCTTCTCCGGACAGCCTGTGCGTTTCTTT. The chain has TRBV19 and TRBJ1-1; maybe TRBD1 (6 bases). This CDR3 spans 14 amino acids. Germline V gene sequence: CDR1 LNHDA, CDR2 SQIVND (reference sequence). Trimming took 3 bases from V and 13 from J, leaving 21 bases between them.

This clone has just a few counts. V is TRBV7-3 and J is TRBJ2-7; 7 bases are shared with TRBD1. Germline trimming cut 3 bases from V and 3 bases from J; bases unmatched to any gene: 8. The length of the CDR3 is 15 residues. Germline lookup yields CDR1 SGHTA and CDR2 FQGTGA. In DNA, the CDR3 is TGTGCCAGCAGCTTCTCAGGAACAGGGGACTACGAGCAGTACTTC. Its translation is CASSFSGTGDYEQYF.

The count of this clone is one. The rearrangement joins TRBV5-1 to TRBJ2-5, with D tentatively TRBD1 (6 bases). The tail of the sequence fits TRBJ2-7 better, so the J call may be wrong. Germline CDR1 is SGHRS and CDR2 is YFSETQ. This CDR3 is built from 14 residues. CDR3 in amino acids: CASSEETGTYEQYF. CDR3 DNA: TGCGCCAGCAGCGAAGAGACAGGAACCTACGAGCAGTACTTC.

This clone was observed once. The CDR3 coding sequence is TGCGCCAGCAGGGACTCTGCGGCGGATGAAAAACTGTTTTTT. Protein product: CASRDSAADEKLFF. The chain combines TRBV5-1 with TRBJ1-4; unclear D gene. The CDR3 covers 14 residues. Germline CDR1 is SGHRS and CDR2 is YFSETQ. Trimming shortened V by 5 bases and J by 6 bases, and 14 bases separated the two germline ends.

The chain combines TRBV5-1 with TRBJ1-5, with TRBD1 matching over 9 bases. The junction had 3 bases not matched to a gene; V was cut back by 2 bases and J by 3 bases. This CDR3 spans 15 amino acids. In germline, CDR1 is SGHRS, CDR2 YFSETQ. Here the CDR3 DNA reads TGCGCCAGCAGCTTAGGACAGGGGTACAATCAGCCCCAGCATTTT. Translated: CASSLGQGYNQPQHF. Using reference TRBV5-1 and TRBJ1-5 for the parts outside the CDR3, the full variable domain is KAGVTQTPRYLIKTRGQQVTLSCSPISGHRSVSWYQQTPGQGLQFLFEYFSETQRNKGNFPGRFSGRQFSNSRSEMNVSTLELGDSALYLCASSLGQGYNQPQHFGDGTRLSIL.

This clone has a single count. This chain connects TRBV7-2 to TRBJ1-4, with a weak D call TRBD1 (5 bases). Germline loops: CDR1 SGHTA, CDR2 FQGNSA. The germline V and J ends were trimmed by 5 bases and 7 bases, with 14 bases remaining between them. The CDR3 has 14 amino acids. The CDR3 sequence is CASSLSGGGEKLFF. The CDR3 DNA is TGTGCCAGCAGCCTTTCGGGGGGGGGTGAAAAACTGTTTTTT.

This chain connects TRBV11-2 to TRBJ2-7, with 9 nucleotides matching TRBD1. CDR1 SGHAT and CDR2 FQNNGV come from the germline V gene. Germline trimming cut 7 bases from V and 3 bases from J; bases unmatched to any gene: 7. CDR3 length: 14 residues. The CDR3 reads CASTGQGQFYEQYF. The CDR3 nucleotides read TGTGCCAGCACTGGACAGGGGCAGTTCTACGAGCAGTACTTC.

V and J are TRBV6-4 and TRBJ1-1, with a weak D call TRBD1 (5 bases). This CDR3 contains 15 residues. V was cut by 6 bases and J by 6 bases, with 20 bases left in between. CDR1 is MRHNA and CDR2 is SNTAGT in the germline V gene. The CDR3 DNA follows: TGTGCCAGCAGCTTCAATTGGGGCCCTTACTCTGAAGCTTTCTTT. This translates into CASSFNWGPYSEAFF.

The genes are TRBV27 and TRBJ2-5, with D perhaps TRBD1 (6 bases). Germline CDR1 is MNHEY and CDR2 is SMNVEV (reference sequence). The V end was cut by 6 bases, the J end by 4 bases, with 15 bases between. The CDR3 is 14 residues long. The CDR3 spells CASRLTGLRETQYF. CDR3 sequence (DNA): TGTGCCAGCAGACTAACAGGGCTGCGAGAGACCCAGTACTTC.

The chain links TRBV30 to TRBJ1-6; D unresolved. Between the trimmed V and J ends, which lost 3 bases and 0 bases, there was a span of 18 bases. The CDR3 runs to 18 residues. CDR1 and CDR2 (germline): GTSNPN, SVGIG (reference sequence). CDR3 region: CAWSRPAYPSSYNSPLHF. The CDR3 nucleotides read TGTGCCTGGAGCCGCCCCGCCTACCCGAGCTCCTATAATTCACCCCTCCACTTT.

V and J are TRBV18 and TRBJ1-1; D ambiguous. This CDR3 region has 13 residues. Germline V gene lookup returns CDR1 KGHSH and CDR2 LQKENI. V shed 3 bases and J shed 8 bases, with 13 bases lying between them. The DNA for the CDR3 is TGTGCCAGCTCACCTTTAGTCGAACAGGAAGCTTTCTTT. This sequence encodes CASSPLVEQEAFF.

This sequence joins TRBV10-3 and TRBJ2-5; the match to TRBD2 covers 11 bases. Germline CDR1 and CDR2: ENHRY and SYGVKD. The junction had 3 bases not matched to a gene; V was cut back by 8 bases and J by 4 bases. CDR3 length: 13 amino acids. The CDR3 DNA is TGTGCCATCGGGACTAGCGGTCGAGAGACCCAGTACTTC. Its protein is CAIGTSGRETQYF.

V is TRBV27 and J is TRBJ1-2; no clear D. There are 15 residues in the CDR3. In germline, CDR1 is MNHEY, CDR2 SMNVEV (reference sequence). Deletions cut 0 bases from V and 4 bases from J, with 12 bases between. CDR3 sequence reads: CASSLSMVESYGYTF. The CDR3 bases are TGTGCCAGCAGTTTATCGATGGTGGAGAGCTATGGCTACACCTTC.

This clone was observed once. V usage is TRBV5-3 and J usage is TRBJ1-2, with TRBD1 matching 11 bases. TRBV5-3 is an open reading frame, and its role is uncertain. The junction had 17 bases not matched to a gene; V was cut back by 3 bases and J by 7 bases. The CDR3 sequence is 18 residues long. The chain's CDR3 is CARSYYTFPGQGEGGYTF. In DNA form, the CDR3 reads TGTGCCAGAAGCTACTATACCTTCCCGGGACAGGGGGAGGGTGGCTACACCTTC.

V and J are TRBV9 and TRBJ1-4; no firm D call. V shed 0 bases and J shed 4 bases, with 10 bases lying between them. Germline loops: CDR1 SGDLS, CDR2 YYNGEE. This CDR3 has 15 amino acids. CDR3 in amino acids: CASSVGGGSNEKLFF. DNA of the CDR3: TGTGCCAGCAGCGTAGGAGGAGGGAGTAATGAAAAACTGTTTTTT.

This clone appeared a few times. V is TRBV6-1 and J is TRBJ2-7, with 10 bases fitting TRBD1. The germline V gene encodes CDR1 MNHNS and CDR2 SASEGT. The V gene end was trimmed by 6 bases and the J gene end by 3 bases; junction bases not matched to a gene: 5. This CDR3 is built from 14 residues. In nucleotides, the CDR3 is TGTGCCAGCAGCCGGACAGGGGGGTTCTACGAGCAGTACTTC. It translates to CASSRTGGFYEQYF.

The rearrangement uses TRBV7-9 and TRBJ1-6; 7 bases map to TRBD1. Germline values: CDR1 SEHNR, CDR2 FQNEAQ (reference sequence). V trimming: 4 bases; J trimming: 9 bases; junction bases outside the gene matches: 0. The CDR3 has 12 residues. CDR3 sequence reads: CASSSGGSPLHF. DNA of the CDR3: TGTGCCAGCAGCTCAGGGGGTTCACCCCTCCACTTT.

The genes are TRBV4-2 and TRBJ1-5; 8 bases line up with TRBD1. Germline V gene data show CDR1 as LGHNA and CDR2 as YNFKEQ. There are 16 residues in the CDR3. V trimming: 4 bases; J trimming: 7 bases; junction bases outside the gene matches: 12. In DNA form, the CDR3 reads TGTGCCAGCAGCCGAGGTCCGACAGGGGCCGGCCAGCCCCAGCATTTT. It yields the protein CASSRGPTGAGQPQHF.

This chain links TRBV7-9 with TRBJ1-1; 7 nucleotides match TRBD1. V gave up 8 bases and J gave up 2 bases; unmatched junction bases: 8. There are 14 residues in the CDR3. The germline V gene encodes CDR1 SEHNR and CDR2 FQNEAQ (reference sequence). CDR3 DNA sequence: TGTGCCAGCGGGAGAGGGGGCTCCAACACTGAAGCTTTCTTT. Amino acid sequence: CASGRGGSNTEAFF.

V and J are TRBV6-1 and TRBJ2-3; D might be TRBD2 (6 bases). The CDR3 runs 16 residues. Trimming pared 3 bases from V and 1 base from J, leaving 14 bases between. CDR1 MNHNS and CDR2 SASEGT come from the germline V gene. CDR3 DNA: TGTGCCAGCAGTGAGCCCCATGTAGCGGGCACAGATACGCAGTATTTT. Translating gives CASSEPHVAGTDTQYF.

V and J are TRBV18 and TRBJ2-2; TRBD1 might be the D (6 bases). The germline V and J ends were trimmed by 7 bases and 6 bases, with 9 bases remaining between them. The germline gives CDR1 KGHSH, CDR2 LQKENI. The CDR3 is 12 residues long. In DNA, the CDR3 is TGTGCCAGCTACAGGGAAGCCGGGGAGCTGTTTTTT. It yields the protein CASYREAGELFF.

The chain joins TRBV28 to TRBJ2-1; 11 nucleotides match TRBD1. The length of the CDR3 is 13 residues. V lost 6 bases to trimming and J lost 9 bases; unmatched junction nucleotides: 4. Germline CDR1 and CDR2: MDHEN and SYDVKM. CDR3 sequence (DNA): TGTGCCAGCAGGTCGGGGACAGGGGGTGAGCAGTTCTTC. It specifies CASRSGTGGEQFF.